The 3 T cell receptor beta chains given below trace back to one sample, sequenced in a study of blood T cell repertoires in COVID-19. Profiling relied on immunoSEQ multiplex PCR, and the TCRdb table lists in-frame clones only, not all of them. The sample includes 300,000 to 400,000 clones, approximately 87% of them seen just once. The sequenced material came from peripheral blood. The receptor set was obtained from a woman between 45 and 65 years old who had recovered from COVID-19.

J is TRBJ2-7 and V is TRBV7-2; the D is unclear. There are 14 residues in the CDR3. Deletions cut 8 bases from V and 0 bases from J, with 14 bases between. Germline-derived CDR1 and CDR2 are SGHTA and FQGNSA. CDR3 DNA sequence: TGTGCCAGCCAAACAGAGACACACTCCTACGAGCAGTACTTC. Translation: CASQTETHSYEQYF. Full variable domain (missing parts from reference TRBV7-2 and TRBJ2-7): GAGVSQSPSNKVTEKGKDVELRCDPISGHTALYWYRQSLGQGLEFLIYFQGNSAPDKSGLPSDRFSAERTGGSVSTLTIQRTQQEDSAVYLCASQTETHSYEQYFGPGTRLTVT.

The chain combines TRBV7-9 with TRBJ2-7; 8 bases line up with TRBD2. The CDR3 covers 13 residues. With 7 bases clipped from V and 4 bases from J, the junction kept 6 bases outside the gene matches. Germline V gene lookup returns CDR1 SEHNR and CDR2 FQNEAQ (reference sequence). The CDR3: CASNKAGVYEQYF. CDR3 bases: TGTGCCAGCAATAAAGCGGGAGTATACGAGCAGTACTTC.

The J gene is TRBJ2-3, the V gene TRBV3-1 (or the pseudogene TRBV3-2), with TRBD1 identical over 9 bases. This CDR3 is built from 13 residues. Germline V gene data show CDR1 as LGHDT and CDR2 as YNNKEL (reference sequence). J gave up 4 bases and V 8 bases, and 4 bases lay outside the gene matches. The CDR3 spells CASSRTGADTQYF. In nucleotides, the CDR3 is TGTGCCAGCTCCAGGACAGGGGCAGATACGCAGTATTTT.